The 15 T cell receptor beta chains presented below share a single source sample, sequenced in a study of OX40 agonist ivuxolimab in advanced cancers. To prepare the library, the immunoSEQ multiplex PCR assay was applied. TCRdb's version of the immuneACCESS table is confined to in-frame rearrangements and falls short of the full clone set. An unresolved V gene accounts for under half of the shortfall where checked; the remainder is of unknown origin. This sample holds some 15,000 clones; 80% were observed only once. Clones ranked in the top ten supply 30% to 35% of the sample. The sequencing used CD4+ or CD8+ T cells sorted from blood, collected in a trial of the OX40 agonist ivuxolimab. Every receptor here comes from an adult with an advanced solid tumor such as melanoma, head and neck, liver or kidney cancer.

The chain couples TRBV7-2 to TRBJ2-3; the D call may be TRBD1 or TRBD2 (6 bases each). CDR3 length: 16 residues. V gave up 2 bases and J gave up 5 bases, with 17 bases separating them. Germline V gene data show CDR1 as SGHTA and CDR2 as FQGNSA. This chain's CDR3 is CASSLIFGGQQDTQYF. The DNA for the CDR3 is TGTGCCAGCAGCTTAATTTTCGGGGGCCAGCAAGATACGCAGTATTTT.

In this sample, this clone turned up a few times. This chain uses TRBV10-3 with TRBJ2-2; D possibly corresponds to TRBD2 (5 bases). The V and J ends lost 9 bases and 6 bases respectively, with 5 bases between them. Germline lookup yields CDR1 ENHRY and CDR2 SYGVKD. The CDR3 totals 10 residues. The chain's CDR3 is CAMGAGELFF. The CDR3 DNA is TGTGCCATGGGAGCCGGGGAGCTGTTTTTT.

The CDR3 bases are TGTGCCAGCAGCCAAGCTGAGAGGGTCCCCCCCTACGAGCAGTACTTC. It encodes CASSQAERVPPYEQYF. The V and J genes are TRBV4-2 and TRBJ2-7, with D maybe TRBD2 (5 bases). V lost 1 base, J lost 2 bases, and 15 bases lay in between. Germline lookup yields CDR1 LGHNA and CDR2 YNFKEQ. The CDR3 has 16 amino acids.

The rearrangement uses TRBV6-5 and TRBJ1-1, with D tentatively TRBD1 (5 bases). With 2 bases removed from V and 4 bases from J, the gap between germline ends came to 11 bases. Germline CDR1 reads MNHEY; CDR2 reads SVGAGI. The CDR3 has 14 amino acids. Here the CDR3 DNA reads TGTGCCAGCAGTTACGACAGTTGGCGCACTGAAGCTTTCTTT. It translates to CASSYDSWRTEAFF.

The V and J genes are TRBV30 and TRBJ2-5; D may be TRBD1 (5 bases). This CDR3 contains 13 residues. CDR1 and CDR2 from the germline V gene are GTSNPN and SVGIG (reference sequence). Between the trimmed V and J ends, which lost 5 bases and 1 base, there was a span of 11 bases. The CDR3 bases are TGTGCCTGGGGAGACAGTCGCCAAGAGACCCAGTACTTC. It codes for CAWGDSRQETQYF.

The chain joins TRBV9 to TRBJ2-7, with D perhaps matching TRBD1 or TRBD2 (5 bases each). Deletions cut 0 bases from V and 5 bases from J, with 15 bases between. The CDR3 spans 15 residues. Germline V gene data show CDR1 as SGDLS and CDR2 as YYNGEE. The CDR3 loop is CASSVEGLMGDEQYF. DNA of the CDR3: TGTGCCAGCAGCGTAGAGGGTCTCATGGGGGACGAGCAGTACTTC.

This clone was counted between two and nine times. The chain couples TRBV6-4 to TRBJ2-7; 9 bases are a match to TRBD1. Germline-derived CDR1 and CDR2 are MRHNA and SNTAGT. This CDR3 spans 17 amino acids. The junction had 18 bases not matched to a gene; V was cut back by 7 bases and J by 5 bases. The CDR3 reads CASTPLEAGQGTHEQYF. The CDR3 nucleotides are TGTGCCAGCACCCCACTCGAAGCGGGACAGGGCACTCACGAGCAGTACTTC.

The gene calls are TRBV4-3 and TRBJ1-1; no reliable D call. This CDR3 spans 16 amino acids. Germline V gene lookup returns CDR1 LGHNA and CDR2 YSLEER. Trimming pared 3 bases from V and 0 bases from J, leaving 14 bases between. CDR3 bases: TGCGCCAGCAGCCACGGCGCTGGACTGTTGAACACTGAAGCTTTCTTT. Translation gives CASSHGAGLLNTEAFF.

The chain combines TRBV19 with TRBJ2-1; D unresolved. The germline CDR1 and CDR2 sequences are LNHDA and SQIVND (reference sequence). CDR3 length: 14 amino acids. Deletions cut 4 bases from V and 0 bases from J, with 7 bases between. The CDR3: CASSNPSSYNEQFF. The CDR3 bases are TGTGCCAGTAGTAACCCAAGCTCCTACAATGAGCAGTTCTTC. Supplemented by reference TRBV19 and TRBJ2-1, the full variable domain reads DGGITQSPKYLFRKEGQNVTLSCEQNLNHDAMYWYRQDPGQGLRLIYYSQIVNDFQKGDIAEGYSVSREKKESFPLTVTSAQKNPTAFYLCASSNPSSYNEQFFGPGTRLTVL.

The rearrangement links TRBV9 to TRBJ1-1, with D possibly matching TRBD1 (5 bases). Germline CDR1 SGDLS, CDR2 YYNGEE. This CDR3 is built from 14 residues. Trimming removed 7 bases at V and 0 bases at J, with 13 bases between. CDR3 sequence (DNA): TGTGCCAGCGGCTCGGGACTCTTGAACACTGAAGCTTTCTTT. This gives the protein CASGSGLLNTEAFF.

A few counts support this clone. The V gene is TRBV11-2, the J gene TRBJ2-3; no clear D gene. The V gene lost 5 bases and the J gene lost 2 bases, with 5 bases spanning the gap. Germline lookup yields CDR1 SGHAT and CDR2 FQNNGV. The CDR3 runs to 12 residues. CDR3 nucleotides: TGTGCCAGCAGCAGGTACACAGATACGCAGTATTTT. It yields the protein CASSRYTDTQYF.

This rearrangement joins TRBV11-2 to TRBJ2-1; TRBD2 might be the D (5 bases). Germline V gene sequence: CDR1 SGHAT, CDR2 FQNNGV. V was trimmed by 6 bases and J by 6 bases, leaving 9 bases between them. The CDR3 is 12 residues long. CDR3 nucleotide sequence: TGTGCCAGCAGACCCCTAGCCAATGAGCAGTTCTTC. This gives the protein CASRPLANEQFF.

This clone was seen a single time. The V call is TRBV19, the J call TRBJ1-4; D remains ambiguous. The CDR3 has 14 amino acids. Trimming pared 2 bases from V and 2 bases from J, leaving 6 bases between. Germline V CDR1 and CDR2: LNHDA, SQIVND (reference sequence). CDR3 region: CASSIQNTNEKLFF. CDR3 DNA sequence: TGTGCCAGTAGTATACAGAATACTAATGAAAAACTGTTTTTT.

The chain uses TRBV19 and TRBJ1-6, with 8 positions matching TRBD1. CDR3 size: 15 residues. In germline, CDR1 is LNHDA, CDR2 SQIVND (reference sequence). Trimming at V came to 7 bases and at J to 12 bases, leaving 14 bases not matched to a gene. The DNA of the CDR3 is TGTGCCAGTACCCAAGACTCGACAGGGGACAGACCCCTCCACTTT. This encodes CASTQDSTGDRPLHF.

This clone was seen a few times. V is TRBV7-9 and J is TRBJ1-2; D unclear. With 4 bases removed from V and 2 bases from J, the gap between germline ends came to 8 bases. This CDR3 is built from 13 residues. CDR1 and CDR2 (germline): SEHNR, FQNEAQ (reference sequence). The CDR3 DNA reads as TGTGCCAGCAGCTATAACACGAACTATGGCTACACCTTC. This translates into CASSYNTNYGYTF.